The 4 T cell receptor beta chains presented below share a single source sample, sequenced in a study of blood T cell repertoires in COVID-19. Repertoires were generated with immunoSEQ multiplex PCR, while TCRdb's copy carries only in-frame clones and drops some. The profile shows 140,000 to 150,000 clones, around 86% of them singletons. The material sequenced was PBMCs or T cells enriched from blood (not recorded which). The receptors were sampled from a man over 45 who had recovered from COVID-19.

The rearrangement uses TRBV7-3 and TRBJ2-3, with 10 bases identical to TRBD1. This CDR3 comprises 15 residues. CDR1 and CDR2 from the germline V gene are SGHTA and FQGTGA. V gave up 5 bases and J gave up 5 bases; unmatched junction bases: 7. CDR3: CASSPRQGARDTQYF. The DNA for the CDR3 is TGTGCCAGCAGCCCCAGACAGGGGGCGAGAGATACGCAGTATTTT.

This clone appeared a single time. V gene TRBV19 combines with J gene TRBJ1-3; D is unresolved. From germline, CDR1 is LNHDA and CDR2 SQIVND (reference sequence). Trimming stripped 4 bases from V and 2 bases from J, with 12 bases between. The CDR3 has 15 amino acids. The CDR3 DNA reads as TGTGCCAGTAGTACCTTGGGAGGAGCTGGAAACACCATATATTTT. Translated, it gives CASSTLGGAGNTIYF.

The rearrangement uses TRBV2 and TRBJ1-5, with TRBD1 matching 9 bases. The CDR3 runs 14 residues. Germline loops: CDR1 SNHLY, CDR2 FYNNEI. The junction had 4 bases not matched to a gene; V was cut back by 7 bases and J by 3 bases. Here the CDR3 reads CASNSQGANQPQHF. The CDR3, as DNA: TGTGCCAGCAATTCACAGGGGGCCAATCAGCCCCAGCATTTT.

This chain uses TRBV6-5 with TRBJ1-1; 8 bases match TRBD1. V lost 4 bases to trimming and J lost 2 bases; unmatched junction nucleotides: 3. The V gene's germline CDR1 is MNHEY and CDR2 SVGAGI. There are 14 residues in the CDR3. The CDR3 region is CASSSQGVNTEAFF. In nucleotides, the CDR3 is TGTGCCAGCAGTTCACAGGGGGTAAACACTGAAGCTTTCTTT.